This T cell receptor beta chain appears in the sequencing data of a study of identical twins (dated by TCRdb to the mid-2010s). Context from the whole study: To test whether fetal clonotypes persist, this study deep-sequenced TCR alpha and beta repertoires from monozygotic twins, from unrelated adults of various ages, and from cord blood. Replicate twin experiments were performed at different times using different library preparation protocols to rule out contamination. The investigation overall reported the following: The excess sharing between twins in beta out-of-frame sequences was weaker because fewer shared sequences reduced the signal-to-noise ratio. Because the same donors could not be followed over many years, the conclusions relied on cross-sectional statistical analysis. Compared with coincidental sharing between unrelated individuals, out-of-frame TCR alpha sequences shared between twins had an excess of sequences with low generation probability. Fewer insertions were carried by abundant cord blood beta clonotypes, a similar but weaker trend appeared in young adult naive repertoires, and no such trend appeared in memory repertoires. Zero-insertion analyses could be partly confounded by invariant T cells such as MAIT and iNKT, though diverse VJ usage argued against such confounding for most clonotypes. Recombination models systematically underestimated out-of-frame TCR alpha sharing in monozygotic twins but agreed with sharing between unrelated individuals.

In this sample, this clonotype turned up many times. Its specific antigen is unknown. Base qualities are not recorded, but no much larger clone differs from it by a single base. The library was built by means of 5' RACE. Sequencing took place on an Illumina HiSeq 2000. Template switching introduced a universal primer binding site; the final cDNA contained a unique molecular identifier, enabling accurate counting of TCR cDNA molecules. First-strand cDNA for TCR alpha and beta chains was synthesized from specific primers in the conserved constant-segment region. To control for contamination, each cDNA library was double barcoded with a SMART-Mk sample barcode plus Illumina barcodes. Two successive PCR steps introduced TruSeq adapter sequences along with Illumina sample barcodes. The TCR alpha and beta cDNA libraries were sequenced on the Illumina HiSeq platform using custom primers. Processing in the source paper ran as follows. MiGEC was used to process raw reads and extract unique molecular identifiers, and MiXCR was used to find CDR3 positions. For each individual, recombination models were inferred using an EM algorithm with the repgenHMM and IGoR tools. Shared clonotypes were analyzed with the tcR package in R, and sharing was normalized by the product of cloneset sizes. To study raw recombination without the effects of thymic and clonal selection, out-of-frame nonproductive sequences were analyzed. In TCRdb, the public reads were trimmed at Q25 with fastp and aligned with MiXCR, with productive beta chains retained. Each CDR3 protein gets just one entry, which takes the most common genes and DNA from the rows behind it. The V and J calls reflect TCRdb's pipeline rather than the authors' work. The sample yields about 460,000 distinct CDR3 sequences; 11% to 15% were counted once. 0.52% of the sample belongs to the ten largest clones.

Relative to germline, V is missing 4 bases and J is missing 5 bases, with 7 bases of the junction outside any gene match. Via the germline V gene, CDR1 is MNHEY and CDR2 SVGAGI. The CDR3 covers 15 residues, taking in both the cysteine and the phenylalanine. This entry keeps only the CDR3 DNA: 45 bases, framed from base 1. Only healthy Caucasian donors were included. Three pairs of female monozygotic twins, all aged about 18 to 29 years, made up the twin cohort. Positive isolation kits from Invitrogen were used to isolate the CD4+ and CD8+ T cell populations. In addition, the sample was reused for a study of yellow fever vaccine responses in identical twins. The second paper states: The authors reported that the T cell response to vaccination in identical twins appeared partly convergent and partly personalized. In identical twins, the study followed T cell clones that responded to the vaccine with precision.

Sequencing was done on a sample of CD4+ T cells sorted from blood. This receptor was taken from a young woman in good health. The sequence links TRBV6-5 to TRBJ2-7; 11 middle bases align to TRBD1. The CDR3 in this case is CASSSAGTGGNEQYF. The DNA sequence reads TGTGCCAGCAGTTCCGCCGGGACAGGGGGAAACGAGCAGTACTTC.